What follows are 17 T cell receptor beta chains derived from one specimen sequenced in a study of CD8+ T cells in alopecia areata. Sorting relied on CD4, CD8alpha, NKG2D, NKG2ACE and other markers applied to pooled cutaneous lymph node cells. Following RNA extraction, reverse transcription yielded cDNA that acted as the sequencing template. Generated by immunoSEQ multiplex PCR, the TCRdb table keeps only in-frame clones and is missing some. The table lists around 290,000 clones, no singletons, with about 1.1% in the top ten. Sequencing was done on a sample of CD4+ T cells sorted from a lymph node. These receptors all come from a C3H/HeJ mouse with alopecia areata. Mice of this strain are of MHC haplotype H2-k.

Points on this clone: Gene names are the mouse ones. The read gets to within 4 residues of the CDR3 end, and the germline J gene fills in the rest. The chain recombines TRBV29 with TRBJ2-7; 10 bases match TRBD2. V dropped 6 bases and J dropped 0; count of bases not matched to a gene: 2. This CDR3 comprises 14 residues. Germline CDR1 is MSHET and CDR2 is SYDVDS. CDR3 region: CASSGLGASYEQYF. CDR3 bases read: TGTGCTAGCAGCGGACTGGGGGCCTCCTAT.

A remark on this clone: The listed genes are named as in mouse. The read falls 4 residues short of the CDR3 end, and the missing part is taken from the germline J gene. The rearrangement uses TRBV31 and TRBJ1-1, with 10 bases aligning to TRBD1. The CDR3 sequence is 12 residues long. CDR1 is GKSSPN, CDR2 SITVG, per germline. Partial CDR3 DNA: TGTGCCTGGAGTGGACAGGGGGCA. This translates into CAWSGQGA. The CDR3, in full, reads CAWSGQGAEVFF.

A note on this clone: Mouse gene names and germline throughout. Read data end 4 residues before the CDR3 end; the end is taken from the germline J gene. This chain joins TRBV13-2 and TRBJ2-2; weak D call: TRBD2 (6 bases). With 1 base removed from V and 3 bases from J, the gap between germline ends came to 7 bases. The V gene's germline CDR1 is NNHNN and CDR2 SYGAGS (reference sequence). The CDR3 is 14 residues long. The sequenced CDR3 bases are TGTGCCAGCGGTGATCTGGGGCACACCGGG. Protein product: CASGDLGHTG. The CDR3, in full, reads CASGDLGHTGQLYF.

This clone has a handful of counts. Gene names and germline refer to mouse. The read terminates 4 residues before the CDR3 end, so the remaining end is supplied by the germline J gene. V and J are TRBV14 and TRBJ2-2; TRBD2 matches 11 bases. In germline, CDR1 is SGHDT, CDR2 FRDEAV. The J segment lost 2 bases and the V segment lost 5 bases, leaving 2 bases of the junction unmatched. CDR3 size: 15 residues. Partial CDR3 DNA: TGTGCCAGCAGCCGGGACTGGGGGAACACCGGG. Translated, it gives CASSRDWGNTG. The entire CDR3 protein is CASSRDWGNTGQLYF.

This clone came up a few times. Mouse germline and gene names are used. The CDR3 goes on 4 residues after the read ends, and that part is filled in from the germline J gene. The chain carries TRBV13-2 and TRBJ1-2, with TRBD1 matching 9 bases. This CDR3 region has 14 residues. Germline CDR1 and CDR2: NNHNN and SYGAGS (reference sequence). The junction had 3 bases not matched to a gene; V was cut back by 2 bases and J by 4 bases. The CDR3 spells CASGEQGATSDYTF. The sequenced CDR3 bases are TGTGCCAGCGGTGAACAGGGGGCGACCTCC.

A note on this clone: Gene names follow the mouse nomenclature. The missing CDR3 end, 4 residues past where the read stops, is filled in from the germline J gene. This chain links TRBV1 with TRBJ2-1; the D gene is possibly TRBD1 (7 bases). This CDR3 contains 13 residues. Germline CDR1 is NSQYPW and CDR2 is LRSPGD (reference sequence). V lost 6 bases to trimming and J lost 3 bases, with 9 bases between them. This CDR3 is CTCRRGPYAEQFF. Incomplete CDR3 DNA: TGCACCTGCAGGAGGGGGCCCTATGCT. The full variable domain, its missing parts supplied by reference TRBV1 and TRBJ2-1, is VTLLEQNPRWRLVPRGQAVNLRCILKNSQYPWMSWYQQDLQKQLQWLFTLRSPGDKEVKSLPGADYLATRVTDTELRLQVANMSQGRTLYCTCRRGPYAEQFFGPGTRLTVL.

This clone showed up just a few times. Mouse names are used for the genes. The sequence runs out 4 residues before the end of the CDR3; the remainder is reconstructed from the germline J gene. V is TRBV1 and J is TRBJ2-3, with 10 bases matching TRBD1. Germline CDR1 reads NSQYPW; CDR2 reads LRSPGD (reference sequence). Losses at the gene ends were 4 bases for V and 4 bases for J; bases not matched to a gene: 2. The CDR3 runs 14 residues. Partial CDR3 DNA: TGCACCTGCAGTGGGACAGGGGGTCCAGAA. The encoded protein is CTCSGTGGPE. The entire CDR3 sequence reads CTCSGTGGPETLYF.

The table lists this clone with a few counts. These gene names are mouse names. The read stops 4 residues short of the end of the CDR3; the missing end is completed from the germline J gene. The same CDR3 is also encoded by other DNA sequences in this sample. The gene calls are TRBV13-1 and TRBJ2-2; D gene unclear. The CDR3 is 14 amino acids. The V end lost 2 bases, the J end lost 0 bases, and 5 bases lay between the germline ends. Germline-derived CDR1 and CDR2 are NSHNY and SYGAGN. The CDR3: CASSDEANTGQLYF. The CDR3 bases that were read are TGTGCCAGCAGTGACGAGGCAAACACCGGG.

As regards this clone: Mouse gene names and germline throughout. CDR3 region: CASRDWYAEQFF. The part of the CDR3 DNA that was read is TGTGCCAGCAGAGACTGGTATGCT. This rearrangement joins TRBV13-3 to TRBJ2-1, with a weak D call TRBD2 (6 bases). The read terminates 4 residues ahead of where the CDR3 ends, so the germline J gene completes it. This CDR3 spans 12 amino acids. Germline V gene lookup returns CDR1 NNHDY and CDR2 SYVADS. Trimming took off 5 bases at V and 4 bases at J, with 7 bases between the two ends.

This clone has more than one count but fewer than ten. The gene symbols are mouse symbols. With the read ending 4 residues before the CDR3 end, the germline J gene is used to fill in that end. J is TRBJ2-3 and V is TRBV5; 10 bases map to TRBD2. V lost 1 base and J lost 2; bases outside the gene matches: 3. The CDR3 contains 16 residues. CDR1 is LGHNA and CDR2 is YNLKQL in the germline V gene (reference sequence). The CDR3 protein is CASSQGLGGHAETLYF. Incomplete CDR3 DNA: TGTGCCAGCAGCCAAGGGCTGGGGGGGCATGCAGAA.

In this sample, this clone turned up a few times. Gene names are the mouse ones. Sequencing ends 4 residues short of the CDR3 end; the germline J gene provides the rest. V usage is TRBV13-1 and J usage is TRBJ2-1, with TRBD1 matching over 12 bases. J was trimmed by 6 bases and V by 4 bases; bases with no gene match: 5. This CDR3 is built from 15 residues. Germline V gene data show CDR1 as NSHNY and CDR2 as SYGAGN. The CDR3 sequence: CASSRGTGGLAEQFF. CDR3 bases read: TGTGCCAGCAGTCGAGGGACAGGGGGCCTTGCT.

Remarks on this clone: Gene names and germline refer to mouse. The sequence runs out 4 residues before the end of the CDR3; the remainder is reconstructed from the germline J gene. This chain connects TRBV19 to TRBJ1-2; D uncertain. Germline CDR1 FNHDT, CDR2 SITEND (reference sequence). Trimming removed 2 bases at V and 0 bases at J, with 8 bases between. The CDR3 consists of 14 residues. The CDR3 DNA, read in part, is TGTGCCAGCAGTATCACAGCCGCAAACTCC. Translation gives CASSITAANS. The whole CDR3 protein is CASSITAANSDYTF.

Notes on this clone: Here the gene names and germline are mouse. The observed sequence ends 4 residues before the CDR3 terminus, with the missing tail filled in from the germline J gene. The chain combines TRBV13-2 with TRBJ2-7, with D maybe TRBD2 (5 bases). The CDR3 loop spans 15 amino acids. Germline V gene data show CDR1 as NNHNN and CDR2 as SYGAGS (reference sequence). V was clipped by 3 bases and J by 0 bases, with 13 bases between them. The CDR3 reads CASGGPWVSSYEQYF. The CDR3 bases that were read are TGTGCCAGCGGTGGGCCCTGGGTGAGCTCCTAT.

As to this clone: The genes are named according to mouse. The CDR3 goes on 4 residues after the read ends, and that part is filled in from the germline J gene. The chain couples TRBV13-3 to TRBJ2-1, with a tentative D call TRBD2 (5 bases). CDR3 length equals 16 residues. In germline, CDR1 is NNHDY, CDR2 SYVADS. Trimming shortened V by 0 bases and J by 1 base, and 11 bases separated the two germline ends. The CDR3 region is CASSDVGRWNYAEQFF. CDR3 bases read: TGTGCCAGCAGTGATGTGGGGAGGTGGAACTATGCT.

Turning to this clone: The gene names given are mouse names. The CDR3 goes on 4 residues after the read ends, and that part is filled in from the germline J gene. Different DNA sequences within this sample yield the same CDR3. V is TRBV19 and J is TRBJ2-3; a possible D gene is TRBD1 (5 bases). Per the germline V gene, CDR1 is FNHDT and CDR2 is SITEND (reference sequence). V was clipped by 2 bases and J by 3 bases, with 10 bases between them. The CDR3 has 14 residues. The CDR3 DNA, read in part, is TGTGCCAGCAGTATGAGGGGATCGGCAGAA. It encodes CASSMRGSAE. The entire CDR3 reads CASSMRGSAETLYF.

This clone was seen only a few times. The gene names given are mouse names. The read ends 4 residues before the CDR3 terminus; that terminus is restored from the germline J gene. The chain links TRBV5 to TRBJ2-7, with D possibly being TRBD1 (6 bases). V gave up 5 bases and J gave up 3 bases, with 11 bases separating them. There are 13 residues in the CDR3. Looked up from germline, CDR1 is LGHNA and CDR2 is YNLKQL (reference sequence). The CDR3 DNA, read in part, is TGTGCCAGCAGCTCCCGGGACATCTAT. Translation gives CASSSRDIY. The whole CDR3 region reads CASSSRDIYEQYF.

Notes on this clone: This sequence may be a read error, since a much larger clone differs from it by one base. These gene names are mouse names. The read finishes 4 residues shy of the CDR3 end, and the germline J gene is used to complete it. Other DNA sequences in the sample encode the same CDR3. The chain has TRBV13-3 and TRBJ1-2; D may be TRBD1 (6 bases). The germline CDR1 and CDR2 sequences are NNHDY and SYVADS. The CDR3 covers 13 residues. Trimming removed 2 bases at V and 3 bases at J, with 8 bases between. The covered CDR3 bases are TGTGCCAGCAGTGAACAGGGAGACTCC. It codes for CASSEQGDS. The CDR3 in its entirety is CASSEQGDSDYTF.